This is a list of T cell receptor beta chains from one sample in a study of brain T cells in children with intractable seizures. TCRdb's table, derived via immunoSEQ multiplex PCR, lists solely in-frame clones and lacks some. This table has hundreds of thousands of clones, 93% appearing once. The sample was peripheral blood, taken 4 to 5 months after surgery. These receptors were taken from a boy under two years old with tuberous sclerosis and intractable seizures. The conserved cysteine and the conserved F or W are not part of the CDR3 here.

cdr3_aa: ASSQVASGAF; j_call: TRBJ1-1; v_call: TRBV3-1/TRBV3-2
cdr3_aa: ASSLSGGNNQPQH; j_call: TRBJ1-5; v_call: TRBV5-5
cdr3_aa: AASETSGNQPQH; j_call: TRBJ1-5; v_call: TRBV12-5
cdr3_aa: ASSFETGYEQY; j_call: TRBJ2-7; v_call: TRBV5-1
cdr3_aa: ASSFRDEQY; j_call: TRBJ2-7; v_call: TRBV12-3/TRBV12-4
cdr3_aa: ASSASGGSPFQH; j_call: TRBJ1-5; v_call: TRBV7-9
cdr3_aa: ASSTVAGYGYT; j_call: TRBJ1-2; v_call: TRBV7-9
cdr3_aa: ASSLVRGSSNQPQH; j_call: TRBJ1-5; v_call: TRBV7-2
cdr3_aa: ASSLIQTYEQY; j_call: TRBJ2-7; v_call: TRBV28
cdr3_aa: ASRNRAASYNEQF; j_call: TRBJ2-1; v_call: TRBV19
cdr3_aa: TSSQVGSEEETQY; j_call: TRBJ2-5; v_call: TRBV1
cdr3_aa: SVLTDYEQY; j_call: TRBJ2-7; v_call: TRBV29-1
cdr3_aa: ASSLVLGRDYGYT; j_call: TRBJ1-2; v_call: TRBV7-2
cdr3_aa: ASSYTGDGNQPQH; j_call: TRBJ1-5; v_call: TRBV6-6
cdr3_aa: ASSLRDRGLDEQF; j_call: TRBJ2-1; v_call: TRBV7-9
cdr3_aa: ASSPQTSGVGDTQY; j_call: TRBJ2-3; v_call: TRBV7-6
cdr3_aa: ASSNRGANEKLF; j_call: TRBJ1-4; v_call: TRBV19
cdr3_aa: ASSEGTGVEAF; j_call: TRBJ1-1; v_call: TRBV2